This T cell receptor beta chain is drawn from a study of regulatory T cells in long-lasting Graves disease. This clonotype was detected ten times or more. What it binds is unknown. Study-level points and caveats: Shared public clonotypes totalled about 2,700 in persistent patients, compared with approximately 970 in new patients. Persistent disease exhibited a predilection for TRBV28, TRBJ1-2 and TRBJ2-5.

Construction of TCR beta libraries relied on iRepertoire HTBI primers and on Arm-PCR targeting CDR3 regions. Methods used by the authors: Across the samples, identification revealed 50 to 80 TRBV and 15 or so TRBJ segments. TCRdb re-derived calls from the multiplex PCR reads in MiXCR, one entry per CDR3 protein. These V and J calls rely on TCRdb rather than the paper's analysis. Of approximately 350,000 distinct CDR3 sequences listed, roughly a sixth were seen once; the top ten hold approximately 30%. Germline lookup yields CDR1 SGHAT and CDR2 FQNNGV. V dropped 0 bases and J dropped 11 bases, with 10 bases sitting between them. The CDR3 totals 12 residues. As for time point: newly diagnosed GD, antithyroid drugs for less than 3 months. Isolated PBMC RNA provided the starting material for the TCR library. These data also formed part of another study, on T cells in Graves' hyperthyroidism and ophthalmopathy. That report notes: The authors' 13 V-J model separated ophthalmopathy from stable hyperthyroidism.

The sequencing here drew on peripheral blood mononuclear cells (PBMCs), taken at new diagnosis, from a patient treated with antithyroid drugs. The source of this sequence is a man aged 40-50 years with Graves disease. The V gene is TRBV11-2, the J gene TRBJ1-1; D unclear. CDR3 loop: CASSLDRGSAFF. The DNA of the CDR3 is TGTGCCAGCAGCTTAGATCGGGGTAGCGCTTTCTTT.